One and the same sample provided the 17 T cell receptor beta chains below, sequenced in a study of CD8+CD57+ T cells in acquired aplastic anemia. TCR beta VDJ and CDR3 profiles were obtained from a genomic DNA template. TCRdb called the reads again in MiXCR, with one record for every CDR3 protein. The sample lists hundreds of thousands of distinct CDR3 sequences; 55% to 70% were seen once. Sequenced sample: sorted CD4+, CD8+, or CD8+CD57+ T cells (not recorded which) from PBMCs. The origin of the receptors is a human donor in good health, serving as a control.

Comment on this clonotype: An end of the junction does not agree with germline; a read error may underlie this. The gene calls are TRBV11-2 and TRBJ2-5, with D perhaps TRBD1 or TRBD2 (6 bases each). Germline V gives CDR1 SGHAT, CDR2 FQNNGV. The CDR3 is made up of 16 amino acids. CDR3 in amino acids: CGSSSSRGAWVATQYF. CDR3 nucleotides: TGTGGCAGCAGCAGCTCGAGGGGGGCGTGGGTCGCGACCCAGTACTTC.

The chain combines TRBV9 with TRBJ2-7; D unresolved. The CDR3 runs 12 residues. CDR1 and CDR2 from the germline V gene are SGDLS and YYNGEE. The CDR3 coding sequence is TGTGCCAGCAGCTTGTCTTATCAGGAGTACTTCGTG. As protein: CASSLSYQEYFV.

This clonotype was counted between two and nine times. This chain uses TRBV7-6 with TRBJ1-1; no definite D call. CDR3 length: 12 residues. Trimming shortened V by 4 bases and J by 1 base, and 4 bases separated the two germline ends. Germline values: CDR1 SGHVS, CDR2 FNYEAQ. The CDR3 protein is CASSSENTEAFF. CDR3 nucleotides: TGTGCCAGCAGCTCGGAGAACACTGAAGCTTTCTTT.

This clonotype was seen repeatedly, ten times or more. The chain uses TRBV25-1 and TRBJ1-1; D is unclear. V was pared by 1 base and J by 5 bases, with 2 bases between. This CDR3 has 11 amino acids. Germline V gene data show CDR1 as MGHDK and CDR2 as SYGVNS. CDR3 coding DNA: TGTGCCAGCAGTGAATTAACTGAAGCTTTCTTT. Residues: CASSELTEAFF.

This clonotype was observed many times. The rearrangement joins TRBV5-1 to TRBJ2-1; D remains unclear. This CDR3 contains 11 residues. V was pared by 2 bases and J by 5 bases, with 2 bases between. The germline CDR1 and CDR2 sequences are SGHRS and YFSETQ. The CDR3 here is CASSFNNEQFF. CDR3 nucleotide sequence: TGCGCCAGCAGCTTCAACAATGAGCAGTTCTTC.

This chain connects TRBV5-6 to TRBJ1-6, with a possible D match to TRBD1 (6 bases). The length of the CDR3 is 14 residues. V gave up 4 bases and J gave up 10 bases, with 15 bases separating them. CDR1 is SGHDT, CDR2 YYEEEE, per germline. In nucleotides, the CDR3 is TGTGCCAGCAGCCTCCGGGACACGGGGTCACCCCTCCACTTT. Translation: CASSLRDTGSPLHF.

CDR3 sequence: CASSYGDRVKPQHF. The CDR3 DNA sequence: TGTGCCAGCAGCTATGGGGACAGGGTCAAGCCCCAGCATTTT. The V and J genes are TRBV6-5 and TRBJ1-5; 9 bases align to TRBD1. V was clipped by 6 bases and J by 8 bases; unmatched bases: 8. This CDR3 has 14 amino acids. Germline CDR1 reads MNHEY; CDR2 reads SVGAGI.

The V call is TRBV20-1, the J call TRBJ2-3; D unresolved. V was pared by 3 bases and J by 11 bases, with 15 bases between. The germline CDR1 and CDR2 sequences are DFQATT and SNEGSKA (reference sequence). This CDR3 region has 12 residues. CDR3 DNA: TGCAGTGCTAGGACATGTGGGGATCAGCAGTATTTT. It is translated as CSARTCGDQQYF.

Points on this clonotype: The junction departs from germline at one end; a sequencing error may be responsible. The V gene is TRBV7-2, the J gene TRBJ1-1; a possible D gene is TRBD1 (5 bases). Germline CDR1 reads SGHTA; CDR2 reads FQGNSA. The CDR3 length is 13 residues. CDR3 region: CASSLRGVTEAFF. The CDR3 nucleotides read TGCGCCAGCAGCCTGCGGGGCGTGACGGAAGCGTTCTTT.

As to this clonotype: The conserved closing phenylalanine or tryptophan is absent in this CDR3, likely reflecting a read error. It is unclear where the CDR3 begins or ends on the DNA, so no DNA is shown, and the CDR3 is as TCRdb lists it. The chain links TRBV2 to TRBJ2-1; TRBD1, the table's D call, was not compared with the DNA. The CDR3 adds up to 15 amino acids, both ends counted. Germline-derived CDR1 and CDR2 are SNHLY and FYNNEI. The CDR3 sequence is CASSERLAGGQGGSN.

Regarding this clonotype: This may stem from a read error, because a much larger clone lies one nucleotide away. Here the CDR3 reads CASMTGLFNEQFF. CDR3 DNA sequence: TGTGCCAGCATGACAGGGTTGTTCAATGAGCAGTTCTTC. The rearrangement links TRBV7-4 to TRBJ2-1; 7 bases fit TRBD1. Looked up from germline, CDR1 is SGHVT and CDR2 is SQSDAQ. The trim removed 7 bases at V and 6 bases at J, leaving 6 bases unmatched. The CDR3 runs 13 residues.

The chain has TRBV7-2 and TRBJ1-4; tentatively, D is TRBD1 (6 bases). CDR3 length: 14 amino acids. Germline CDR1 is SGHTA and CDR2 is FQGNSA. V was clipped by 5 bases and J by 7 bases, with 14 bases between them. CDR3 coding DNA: TGTGCCAGCAGCGTAGGACAGTGGGGTGAAAAACTGTTTTTT. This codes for CASSVGQWGEKLFF.

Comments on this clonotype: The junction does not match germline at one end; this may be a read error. The CDR3 reads CASSVAVRETQYF. The CDR3, as DNA: TGTGCCAGCAGCGTAGCGGTGCGAGAGACCCAGTACTTC. The chain employs TRBV5-1 and TRBJ2-5, with D perhaps matching TRBD2 (6 bases). The CDR3 length is 13 residues. Germline CDR1 SGHRS, CDR2 YFSETQ.

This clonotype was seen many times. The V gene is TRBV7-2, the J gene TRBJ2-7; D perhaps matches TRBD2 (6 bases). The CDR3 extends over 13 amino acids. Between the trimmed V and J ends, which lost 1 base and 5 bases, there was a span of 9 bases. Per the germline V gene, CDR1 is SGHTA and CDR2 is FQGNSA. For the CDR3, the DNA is TGTGCCAGCAGCTTAGTTGCGGGGCACGAGCAGTACTTC. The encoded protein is CASSLVAGHEQYF. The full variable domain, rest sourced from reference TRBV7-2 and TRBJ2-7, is GAGVSQSPSNKVTEKGKDVELRCDPISGHTALYWYRQSLGQGLEFLIYFQGNSAPDKSGLPSDRFSAERTGGSVSTLTIQRTQQEDSAVYLCASSLVAGHEQYFGPGTRLTVT.

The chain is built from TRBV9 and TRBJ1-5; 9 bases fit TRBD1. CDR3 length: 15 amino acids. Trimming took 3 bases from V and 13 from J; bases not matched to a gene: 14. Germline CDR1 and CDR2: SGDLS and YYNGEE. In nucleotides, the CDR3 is TGTGCCAGCAGCGCCCTGGACAGGGGAACGCTGAAGCAGCATTTT. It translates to CASSALDRGTLKQHF.

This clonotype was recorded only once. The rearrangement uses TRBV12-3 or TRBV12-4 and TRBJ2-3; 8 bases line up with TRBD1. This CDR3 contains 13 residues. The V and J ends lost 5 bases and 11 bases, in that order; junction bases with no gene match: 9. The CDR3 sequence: CASSDRGDNEQYF. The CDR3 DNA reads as TGTGCCAGCAGTGACAGGGGAGACAATGAGCAGTATTTT.

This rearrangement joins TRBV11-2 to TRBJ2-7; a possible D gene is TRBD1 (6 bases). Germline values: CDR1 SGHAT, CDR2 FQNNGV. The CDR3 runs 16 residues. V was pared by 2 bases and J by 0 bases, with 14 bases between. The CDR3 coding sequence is TGTGCCAGCAGCTTAAGGATGACGGACAGCTCCTACGAGCAGTACTTC. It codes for CASSLRMTDSSYEQYF.